A single sample gave rise to the 31 T cell receptor beta chains below, sequenced in a study of technical replicates of blood from several donors. Measured with immunoSEQ multiplex PCR; TCRdb has only the in-frame clones, and not every one. The repertoire includes more than 65,000 clones, roughly 91% of them detected once, and more than 0.35% sits in the top ten. Sequences were obtained from T cells isolated from PBMCs. The source is a human donor in good health. Some clones in this sample may be carry-over from other donors' samples.

The rearrangement joins TRBV5-1 to TRBJ2-3, with D maybe TRBD2 (5 bases). Germline V gene data show CDR1 as SGHRS and CDR2 as YFSETQ. This CDR3 spans 14 amino acids. V dropped 4 bases and J dropped 1 base, with 10 bases sitting between them. Written as DNA, the CDR3 is TGCGCCAGCAGCCAGGAGGTTGGCACAGATACGCAGTATTTT. It codes for CASSQEVGTDTQYF.

The table lists this clone with a few counts. The chain has TRBV6-5 and TRBJ1-5, with D maybe TRBD1 (5 bases). The CDR3 consists of 12 residues. V lost 7 bases to trimming and J lost 7 bases, with 11 bases between them. Germline V gene sequence: CDR1 MNHEY, CDR2 SVGAGI. This CDR3 reads CASKSGNQPQHF. CDR3 DNA: TGTGCCAGCAAGTCAGGGAACCAGCCCCAGCATTTT.

This sequence joins TRBV9 and TRBJ2-3, with 9 nucleotides matching TRBD2. V was clipped by 4 bases and J by 3 bases; unmatched bases: 9. The germline gives CDR1 SGDLS, CDR2 YYNGEE. The CDR3 is 16 residues long. CDR3 bases: TGTGCCAGCAGCCCGAGCGGACTAGCGAGGACAGATACGCAGTATTTT. Translated, it gives CASSPSGLARTDTQYF.

Remarks on this clone: Other DNA sequences in the same sample also yield this CDR3. The chain joins TRBV7-9 to TRBJ1-1, with a tentative D call TRBD1 (6 bases). Germline lookup yields CDR1 SEHNR and CDR2 FQNEAQ (reference sequence). CDR3 length: 13 residues. Between the trimmed V and J ends, which lost 5 bases and 2 bases, there was a span of 9 bases. In nucleotides, the CDR3 is TGTGCCAGCAGCCTGGACAGAAACACTGAAGCTTTCTTT. Residues: CASSLDRNTEAFF. Combining the CDR3 with reference TRBV7-9 and TRBJ1-1 gives the whole variable domain DTGVSQNPRHKITKRGQNVTFRCDPISEHNRLYWYRQTLGQGPEFLTYFQNEAQLEKSRLLSDRFSAERPKGSFSTLEIQRTEQGDSAMYLCASSLDRNTEAFFGQGTRLTVV.

This chain connects TRBV7-9 to TRBJ2-6, with 8 bases that match TRBD1. J gave up 2 bases and V 1 base, and 4 bases lay outside the gene matches. The CDR3 spans 17 residues. Germline V gene data show CDR1 as SEHNR and CDR2 as FQNEAQ (reference sequence). The CDR3 DNA reads as TGTGCCAGCAGCTTAGGGGCAGGGGGCGCTGGGGCCAACGTCCTGACTTTC. Residues: CASSLGAGGAGANVLTF.

This chain links TRBV29-1 with TRBJ1-1, with D perhaps TRBD1 (5 bases). Between the trimmed V and J ends, which lost 4 bases and 1 base, there was a span of 10 bases. Looked up from germline, CDR1 is SQVTM and CDR2 is ANQGSEA. This CDR3 is built from 13 residues. CDR3 nucleotide sequence: TGCAGCGTTGTCTGGGGCTCGAACACTGAAGCTTTCTTT. Its translation is CSVVWGSNTEAFF.

The rearrangement uses TRBV6-5 and TRBJ2-6, with TRBD2 as a possible D gene (6 bases). Trimming shortened V by 8 bases and J by 0 bases, and 8 bases separated the two germline ends. The CDR3 runs 14 residues. From germline, CDR1 is MNHEY and CDR2 SVGAGI. The CDR3 is CASGGNSGANVLTF. CDR3 in DNA: TGTGCCAGCGGCGGGAACTCTGGGGCCAACGTCCTGACTTTC.

This chain joins TRBV13 and TRBJ2-3, with 9 nucleotides matching TRBD2. Per the germline V gene, CDR1 is PRHDT and CDR2 is FYEKMQ (reference sequence). With V trimmed by 1 base and J by 0 bases, 8 bases remained unmatched. The CDR3 runs 18 residues. CDR3 coding DNA: TGTGCCAGCAGCTTAGTTTCCCTAGCGGGACGTAGCACAGATACGCAGTATTTT. Its protein product is CASSLVSLAGRSTDTQYF. Full variable domain (remainder filled in from reference TRBV13 and TRBJ2-3): AAGVIQSPRHLIKEKRETATLKCYPIPRHDTVYWYQQGPGQDPQFLISFYEKMQSDKGSIPDRFSAQQFSDYHSELNMSSLELGDSALYFCASSLVSLAGRSTDTQYFGPGTRLTVL.

The CDR3 DNA reads as TGCGCCAGCAGCCAAGAGACTAGCGGGAGTTCGCTTGACATTCAGTACTTC. Residues: CASSQETSGSSLDIQYF. The chain carries TRBV4-1 and TRBJ2-4; 12 nucleotides line up with TRBD2. The J segment lost 8 bases and the V segment lost 0 bases, leaving 8 bases of the junction unmatched. CDR1 and CDR2 (germline): MGHRA, YSYEKL. The CDR3 has 17 residues.

The genes are TRBV6-5 and TRBJ1-5; D remains ambiguous. The CDR3 totals 14 residues. V was pared by 2 bases and J by 3 bases, with 8 bases between. Germline values: CDR1 MNHEY, CDR2 SVGAGI. The CDR3 loop reads CASSYGRDNQPQHF. The DNA of the CDR3 is TGTGCCAGCAGTTACGGTCGGGACAATCAGCCCCAGCATTTT.

The V gene is TRBV10-2, the J gene TRBJ1-2, with 8 bases aligning to TRBD1. Germline CDR1 and CDR2: WSHSY and SAAADI. CDR3 length: 12 residues. V lost 7 bases, J lost 7 bases, and 5 bases stayed unmatched. In DNA form, the CDR3 reads TGCGCCAGCACCCCAGGGGGCCTTGGCTACACCTTC. It yields the protein CASTPGGLGYTF.

The V gene is TRBV20-1, the J gene TRBJ2-2; unclear D gene. Trimming cost V 2 bases and J 7 bases, with 5 bases left between them. Germline assignment: CDR1 DFQATT and CDR2 SNEGSKA (reference sequence). The CDR3 is 11 amino acids. CDR3 region: CSARYSGELFF. DNA of the CDR3: TGCAGTGCTAGATATAGCGGGGAGCTGTTTTTT.

The chain uses TRBV4-2 and TRBJ2-5; 14 nucleotides align to TRBD2. The J call is uncertain, as TRBJ2-7 better fits the DNA end. Germline values: CDR1 LGHNA, CDR2 YNFKEQ. The CDR3 runs 17 residues. Here the CDR3 DNA reads TGTGCCAGCAGCCGCGGACTAGCGGGGGGCCTCTCCTACGAGCAGTACTTC. Translating gives CASSRGLAGGLSYEQYF.

The rearrangement uses TRBV28 and TRBJ2-1, with TRBD1 as a possible D gene (6 bases). Looked up from germline, CDR1 is MDHEN and CDR2 is SYDVKM. This CDR3 has 14 residues. Between the trimmed V and J ends, which lost 5 bases and 12 bases, there was a span of 20 bases. CDR3 nucleotide sequence: TGTGCCAGCAGTGCCCGCAGGGGCCCAGCTGGGCAGTTCTTC. This codes for CASSARRGPAGQFF.

The chain has TRBV19 and TRBJ1-5; 7 bases line up with TRBD1. The CDR3 has 14 amino acids. Trimming cost V 8 bases and J 0 bases; bases outside gene matches: 4. Germline lookup yields CDR1 LNHDA and CDR2 SQIVND (reference sequence). CDR3 sequence reads: CASGDSNSNQPQHF. The CDR3 DNA is TGTGCCAGTGGGGACAGTAATAGCAATCAGCCCCAGCATTTT.

This sequence joins TRBV9 and TRBJ1-2; D not certain. V was cut by 6 bases and J by 2 bases, with 11 bases left in between. The CDR3 covers 13 residues. Per germline, CDR1 SGDLS and CDR2 YYNGEE. CDR3 DNA sequence: TGTGCCAGCACCCCAGGATTAAACTATGGCTACACCTTC. The encoded protein is CASTPGLNYGYTF.

This chain uses TRBV5-4 with TRBJ2-5, with TRBD1 matching 8 bases. The J call is uncertain, as TRBJ2-7 better fits the DNA end. The germline CDR1 and CDR2 sequences are SGHNT and YYREEE (reference sequence). The CDR3 extends over 14 amino acids. The CDR3 reads CASSSSDRDSEQYF. The DNA for the CDR3 is TGTGCCAGCAGCTCCTCGGACAGGGATTCCGAGCAGTACTTC.

The chain is built from TRBV7-8 and TRBJ2-7; D not certain. Germline V CDR1 and CDR2: SGHVS, FQNEAQ. The CDR3 consists of 12 residues. The V gene lost 5 bases and the J gene lost 7 bases, with 12 bases spanning the gap. The CDR3 spells CASSPGVGEQYF. CDR3 DNA: TGTGCCAGCAGCCCCGGAGTGGGTGAGCAGTACTTC.

This chain uses TRBV27 with TRBJ2-1, with D unclear. The V gene lost 3 bases and the J gene lost 4 bases, with 10 bases spanning the gap. The CDR3 length is 14 residues. Germline assignment: CDR1 MNHEY and CDR2 SMNVEV (reference sequence). The CDR3 DNA reads as TGTGCCAGCAGTTTTCTTTCGGTGTACAATGAGCAGTTCTTC. It translates to CASSFLSVYNEQFF.

This clone was recorded once. The chain joins TRBV2 to TRBJ2-1, with 9 bases that match TRBD2. The CDR3 covers 16 residues. CDR1 and CDR2 (germline): SNHLY, FYNNEI. V was clipped by 8 bases and J by 6 bases; unmatched bases: 14. The chain's CDR3 is CASGGGRVESGNEQFF. The CDR3 DNA reads TGTGCCAGCGGGGGCGGGAGGGTCGAATCGGGCAATGAGCAGTTCTTC.

This sequence joins TRBV18 and TRBJ1-1, with a possible D match to TRBD1 (5 bases). Germline-derived CDR1 and CDR2 are KGHSH and LQKENI. The CDR3 has 17 amino acids. Between the trimmed V and J ends, which lost 0 bases and 2 bases, there was a span of 16 bases. Here the CDR3 reads CASSPPGAGGSNTEAFF. As DNA, the CDR3 is TGTGCCAGCTCACCACCAGGGGCTGGCGGTTCCAACACTGAAGCTTTCTTT.

This chain uses TRBV5-4 with TRBJ2-5, with unresolved D. The CDR3 contains 14 residues. Trimming took off 0 bases at V and 4 bases at J, with 10 bases between the two ends. The germline V gene has CDR1 SGHNT and CDR2 YYREEE (reference sequence). This CDR3 reads CASSLAGGGETQYF. The CDR3 nucleotides are TGTGCCAGCAGCTTGGCCGGTGGCGGAGAGACCCAGTACTTC.

V usage is TRBV4-1 and J usage is TRBJ1-2, with no clear D. Trimming removed 0 bases from V and 8 bases from J, with 10 bases in between. CDR1 and CDR2 from the germline V gene are MGHRA and YSYEKL. This CDR3 is built from 13 residues. In nucleotides, the CDR3 is TGCGCCAGCAGCCAAGATAGCGGCATGGGCTACACCTTC. Its translation is CASSQDSGMGYTF.

The chain recombines TRBV28 with TRBJ2-7; D is undetermined. Trimming left V 2 bases short and J 7 bases short, with 9 bases between. Germline-derived CDR1 and CDR2 are MDHEN and SYDVKM. The CDR3 length is 12 residues. CDR3 amino acids: CASSLKVTEQYF. DNA for the CDR3: TGTGCCAGCAGTTTAAAAGTGACTGAGCAGTACTTC.

The rearrangement uses TRBV14 and TRBJ2-3; D unresolved. Trimming removed 2 bases at V and 0 bases at J, with 12 bases between. Germline V CDR1 and CDR2: SGHDN, FVKESK. The length of the CDR3 is 16 residues. The CDR3 DNA sequence: TGTGCCAGCAGCCAATTTGAGATACCGAGCACAGATACGCAGTATTTT. It is translated as CASSQFEIPSTDTQYF.

The chain carries TRBV14 and TRBJ2-3; TRBD2 agrees at 8 bases. This CDR3 contains 18 residues. V shed 4 bases, J shed 4 bases, and the junction held 16 bases outside the gene matches. Looked up from germline, CDR1 is SGHDN and CDR2 is FVKESK. CDR3 DNA: TGTGCCAGCAGCCGCAAATATGGACTAGCACGGTACGCAGATACGCAGTATTTT. Residues: CASSRKYGLARYADTQYF.

The chain combines TRBV4-1 with TRBJ2-1, with D possibly being TRBD2 (6 bases). V lost 8 bases, J lost 10 bases, and 12 bases lay in between. This CDR3 has 11 amino acids. From germline, CDR1 is MGHRA and CDR2 YSYEKL. The CDR3 sequence is CASGLREEQFF. CDR3 nucleotides: TGCGCCAGCGGGCTGCGGGAAGAGCAGTTCTTC.

This clone was detected only once. Germline and junction disagree at one end, which may indicate a read error. The chain joins TRBV7-6 to TRBJ1-1; D remains unclear. There are 13 residues in the CDR3. In germline, CDR1 is SGHVS, CDR2 FNYEAQ. CDR3 coding DNA: TGTGCCAGCAGCTTAGGGGAGAACGCTGAAGCTTTCTTT. Translated, it gives CASSLGENAEAFF. Full variable domain (rest looked up from reference TRBV7-6 and TRBJ1-1): GAGVSQSPRYKVTKRGQDVALRCDPISGHVSLYWYRQALGQGPEFLTYFNYEAQQDKSGLPNDRFSAERPEGSISTLTIQRTEQRDSAMYRCASSLGENAEAFFGQGTRLTVV.

The chain couples TRBV9 to TRBJ1-1, with D perhaps matching TRBD1 (5 bases). This CDR3 comprises 14 residues. Germline values: CDR1 SGDLS, CDR2 YYNGEE. The V end was cut by 5 bases, the J end by 4 bases, with 15 bases between. The CDR3 coding sequence is TGTGCCAGCAGTCAGGGAAGGATCGTCACTGAAGCTTTCTTT. Its protein product is CASSQGRIVTEAFF.

A word on this clone: The junction departs from germline at one end; a sequencing error may be responsible. The chain is built from TRBV7-9 and TRBJ2-4; D call uncertain. The CDR3 runs 13 residues. Germline assignment: CDR1 SEHNR and CDR2 FQNEAQ (reference sequence). The DNA for the CDR3 is TGTGCCAGCAGCTTTTACCCGATCACTAAGATGCACTTC. It specifies CASSFYPITKMHF.

This chain uses TRBV14 with TRBJ1-1; perhaps TRBD1 as D (6 bases). Trimming removed 2 bases at V and 8 bases at J, with 18 bases between. The CDR3 loop spans 15 amino acids. Germline values: CDR1 SGHDN, CDR2 FVKESK. The CDR3 protein is CASSQMGQSLAEAFF. DNA of the CDR3: TGTGCCAGCAGCCAAATGGGACAATCCCTAGCAGAAGCTTTCTTT.